This TCR beta chain was observed in a study of vaccination and CD4 T cells after COVID-19. On the study more broadly: It was a median around 100 days after diagnosis, with a range of 35 to 161, that post-COVID samples were drawn. Stimuli were overlapping spike peptide pools of SARS-CoV-2 and three common cold coronaviruses (HCoV-NL63, HCoV-OC43, HCoV-229E).

The Oncomine TCR Beta short-read assay sequenced DNA from cultured CD4+ T cells. Genomic DNA was isolated from cultured CD4+ T cells. TCRdb ran MiXCR on the PCR reads and lists one entry per CDR3 protein. This sample has 9,000 to 13,000 distinct CDR3 sequences, with roughly two fifths found just once. This clonotype came up a few times. No antigen is known for it. The germline gives CDR1 LGHNA, CDR2 YSLEER. The CDR3 has 16 residues. V was clipped by 0 bases and J by 2 bases, with 11 bases between them. Treatment denoted: approximately nine-day PBMC culture with coronavirus spike peptide pools or control peptides (ViraFEST assay). Following expansion of antigen-specific T cells with peptide pools, ViraFEST then sequenced TCRs.

This chain links TRBV4-3 with TRBJ1-3; maybe TRBD1 (6 bases). Input material: CD4+ T cells from blood, cultured in vitro. The source is a human donor who had recovered from COVID-19. The CDR3 DNA reads as TGCGCCAGCAGCCAAGATCCGGGGGGCACTGGAAACACCATATATTTT. It yields the protein CASSQDPGGTGNTIYF.